The source of this T cell receptor (beta chain) is a study of blood T cell repertoires in COVID-19. Germline V gene sequence: CDR1 KGHDR, CDR2 SFDVKD. V shed 12 bases and J 6 bases; nucleotides not matched to a gene: 10. This CDR3 has 13 amino acids. Produced via immunoSEQ multiplex PCR; TCRdb's table is partial and in-frame only. Of fewer than 350,000 clones listed, 80% to 90% were seen once; the top ten hold around 2.2%. The rearrangement links TRBV24-1 to TRBJ2-3; 8 nucleotides match TRBD2. The TCR comes from a man between 25 and 39 years old who had recovered from COVID-19. Sequenced sample: PBMCs or T cells enriched from blood (not recorded which). In DNA form, the CDR3 reads TGTGCCGCAGGGACTAGAGGTTTCGATACGCAGTATTTT. Translated: CAAGTRGFDTQYF.